These 13 T cell receptor beta chains came from one sample sequenced in a study of Graves' ophthalmopathy and Graves' hyperthyroidism. Scientists amplified the TCR beta CDR3 regions from RNA transcripts. The authors performed first-round RT-PCR with HTBI primers and then a second-round multiplex PCR. TCRdb fed the multiplex PCR reads into MiXCR, producing one record per CDR3 protein. This table holds some 400,000 distinct CDR3 sequences, around 16% found once. The sample consisted of peripheral blood. Receptors were obtained from a young woman with Graves' ophthalmopathy.

This clonotype came up many times. The chain uses TRBV6-1 and TRBJ2-7; the match to TRBD2 covers 10 bases. CDR3 size: 14 residues. Germline trimming cut 6 bases from V and 2 bases from J; bases unmatched to any gene: 4. Germline-derived CDR1 and CDR2 are MNHNS and SASEGT. The CDR3 loop is CASSTGTSAYEQYF. CDR3 coding DNA: TGTGCCAGCAGCACCGGGACTAGCGCCTACGAGCAGTACTTC.

The table lists this clonotype with many counts. The rearrangement uses TRBV10-3 and TRBJ2-5; 10 positions agree with TRBD2. The J segment lost 4 bases and the V segment lost 8 bases, leaving 16 bases of the junction unmatched. CDR3 length: 17 amino acids. CDR1 is ENHRY and CDR2 is SYGVKD in the germline V gene. In DNA form, the CDR3 reads TGTGCCATCGGAAGAAGCGGGAGGGCCGGTTGGCGAGAGACCCAGTACTTC. Protein: CAIGRSGRAGWRETQYF.

The rearrangement joins TRBV6-2 or TRBV6-3 to TRBJ2-7; D unresolved. Germline V gene data show CDR1 as MNHEY and CDR2 as SVGEGT. V lost 2 bases and J 0 bases, leaving 11 bases between the germline ends. This CDR3 spans 15 amino acids. The CDR3 nucleotides read TGTGCCAGCAGTTACCCTGAAGATTCCTCCTACGAGCAGTACTTC. Amino acid sequence: CASSYPEDSSYEQYF.

Written as DNA, the CDR3 is TGTGCCAGCAGCACCATGGGCCCCTACGAGCAGTACTTC. Its translation is CASSTMGPYEQYF. V usage is TRBV7-2 and J usage is TRBJ2-7; D not certain. Looked up from germline, CDR1 is SGHTA and CDR2 is FQGNSA. The CDR3 is 13 amino acids. Deletions cut 5 bases from V and 2 bases from J, with 10 bases between.

The V and J genes are TRBV20-1 and TRBJ2-5, with 16 bases matching TRBD2. The CDR3 is 19 amino acids. CDR1 and CDR2 from the germline V gene are DFQATT and SNEGSKA (reference sequence). V was pared by 3 bases and J by 2 bases, with 12 bases of the junction left unmatched. The CDR3 DNA sequence: TGCAGTGCTAGCCATCAGGGACTAGCGGGAGGGCCCCATCAAGAGACCCAGTACTTC. Amino acids: CSASHQGLAGGPHQETQYF.

The table lists this clonotype with many counts. This chain links TRBV6-2 or TRBV6-3 with TRBJ1-5; D may be TRBD1 (6 bases). The CDR3 spans 15 residues. V was pared by 5 bases and J by 4 bases, with 15 bases between. CDR1 is MNHEY and CDR2 is SVGEGT in the germline V gene. This CDR3 reads CASSTPGVLNQPQHF. The CDR3, as DNA: TGTGCCAGCAGTACCCCAGGGGTCCTGAATCAGCCCCAGCATTTT.

This clonotype was found many times. The V and J genes are TRBV6-1 and TRBJ1-2, with no clear D. Germline CDR1 and CDR2: MNHNS and SASEGT. This CDR3 is 13 amino acids long. The V and J ends lost 3 bases and 2 bases respectively, with 7 bases between them. CDR3 sequence: CASSDDGNYGYTF. DNA for the CDR3: TGTGCCAGCAGTGACGACGGAAACTATGGCTACACCTTC.

CDR3 sequence reads: CASSSYSEGAFF. CDR3 DNA: TGTGCCAGCAGTTCCTACTCGGAAGGGGCTTTCTTT. The chain is built from TRBV12-3 or TRBV12-4 and TRBJ1-1; D unresolved. The CDR3 covers 12 residues. V was trimmed by 4 bases and J by 11 bases, leaving 14 bases between them.

Many counts were recorded for this clonotype. The chain recombines TRBV28 with TRBJ2-2; D is uncertain. In germline, CDR1 is MDHEN, CDR2 SYDVKM. V lost 10 bases and J 1 base, leaving 16 bases between the germline ends. The length of the CDR3 is 15 residues. This chain's CDR3 is CATHRGRLNTGELFF. The CDR3 DNA follows: TGTGCCACACATCGCGGTAGGCTGAACACCGGGGAGCTGTTTTTT.

This clonotype was seen repeatedly, ten times or more. This sequence joins TRBV4-1 and TRBJ2-7; unclear D gene. V lost 3 bases and J 7 bases, leaving 13 bases between the germline ends. The length of the CDR3 is 13 residues. CDR1 MGHRA and CDR2 YSYEKL come from the germline V gene. This CDR3 reads CASSQGYFDEQYF. For the CDR3, the DNA is TGCGCCAGCAGCCAGGGGTATTTTGATGAGCAGTACTTC.

The chain links TRBV7-3 to TRBJ2-1, with TRBD2 matching over 7 bases. The CDR3 length is 14 residues. Germline V gives CDR1 SGHTA, CDR2 FQGTGA. V lost 6 bases, J lost 8 bases, and 10 bases stayed unmatched. The CDR3, as DNA: TGTGCCAGCAGGGCCTCGGGGGGAAGCTATGAGCAGTTCTTC. Its translation: CASRASGGSYEQFF.

The chain recombines TRBV29-1 with TRBJ1-1, with no clear D. CDR3 size: 13 residues. V shed 6 bases and J shed 1 base, with 12 bases lying between them. Germline values: CDR1 SQVTM, CDR2 ANQGSEA. In DNA, the CDR3 is TGCAGCGTGCCGGAGTCCGCGAACACTGAAGCTTTCTTT. This sequence encodes CSVPESANTEAFF.

This clonotype was counted at least ten times. The chain combines TRBV6-1 with TRBJ1-2; a weak D match, TRBD1 (6 bases). The germline V gene has CDR1 MNHNS and CDR2 SASEGT. Trimming removed 6 bases at V and 2 bases at J, with 10 bases between. The CDR3 consists of 13 residues. The CDR3 spells CASRTGGNYGYTF. In DNA, the CDR3 is TGTGCCAGCAGGACCGGGGGCAACTATGGCTACACCTTC.